This T cell receptor (beta chain) was obtained from a study of blood T cell repertoires in COVID-19. Background on the study: Samples representing acute and convalescent COVID-19 were sourced from the United States, Italy and Spain.

The CDR3 is 13 amino acids. With 1 base removed from V and 4 bases from J, the gap between germline ends came to 4 bases. CDR1 and CDR2 from the germline V gene are SGHNT and YENEEA. This clone was recorded many times. Other nucleotide sequences in the sample specify the same CDR3. In the source study's methods: How many nucleated cells were present was estimated from reference gene primer amplification. The protocol was immunoSEQ multiplex PCR, while the TCRdb copy is restricted to in-frame clones and leaves out a portion. The DNA gave D and trimming, while V, J and clone size come from that table. This repertoire shows about 100,000 clones, about 80% found once; its top ten account for 12%.

This TCR was recovered from a woman between 65 and 79 years old with acute or convalescent COVID-19. The V gene is TRBV11-3, the J gene TRBJ2-2; D uncertain. Material for sequencing was peripheral blood. The CDR3 region has the DNA TGTGCCAGCAGCTTAGCGAGCACCGGGGAGCTGTTTTTT. The encoded protein is CASSLASTGELFF. Full variable domain (outside the CDR3, taken from reference TRBV11-3 and TRBJ2-2): EAGVVQSPRYKIIEKKQPVAFWCNPISGHNTLYWYLQNLGQGPELLIRYENEEAVDDSQLPKDRFSAERLKGVDSTLKIQPAELGDSAVYLCASSLASTGELFFGEGSRLTVL.